This TCR beta chain was obtained from a study of blood T cells in healthy people across ages. It was with a sample-barcoded 5' primer and a J-beta primer mix that a second PCR of about 7 to 12 cycles was run. MiXCR, applied by TCRdb to the 5' RACE reads, yields one record per CDR3 protein. The sample has hundreds of thousands of distinct CDR3 sequences; approximately 21% are singletons. Trimming cost V 1 base and J 6 bases, with 9 bases left between them. The CDR3 contains 14 residues. Per the germline V gene, CDR1 is LGHNA and CDR2 is YSLEER. This clonotype was detected ten times or more. The sequence was collected from a man between 65 and 85 years old in good health. The genes are TRBV4-3 and TRBJ2-2; D gene ambiguous. What was sequenced was blood. CDR3 sequence reads: CASSQARNPGELFF. The CDR3 nucleotides read TGCGCCAGCAGCCAAGCTAGAAATCCCGGGGAGCTGTTTTTT.